This paragraph covers one T cell receptor beta chain sequence. Antigen specificity is unknown. V lost 3 bases to trimming and J lost 2 bases; unmatched junction nucleotides: 2. The CDR3 is made up of 15 amino acids. CDR1 and CDR2 (germline): DFQATT, SNEGSKA (reference sequence). The entry originates in a study of response to subunit inactivated influenza vaccine. Regarding the study as a whole: The study's authors posited that every seasonal influenza vaccination enlists few new T cells.

TCRdb independently ran MiXCR on the RT-PCR reads; one entry per CDR3 protein. The sample yields 860,000 or so distinct CDR3 sequences, about 20% seen once. The clonotype was recovered from a man aged 45-60 years who received an inactivated influenza vaccine. Sample: PBMCs from blood, taken 4 to 6 days after vaccination. The chain employs TRBV20-1 and TRBJ2-2; 11 bases are a match to TRBD1. CDR3 bases: TGCAGTGCTAGGGGACAGGGGGAAAACACCGGGGAGCTGTTTTTT. This sequence encodes CSARGQGENTGELFF.